A selection of T cell receptor beta chains follows, all from one sample in a study of tumor and adjacent non-tumor tissue in lung cancer. One entry per CDR3 protein, called by TCRdb with MiXCR from the multiplex PCR reads. The sample lists 130,000 or so distinct CDR3 sequences; 66% were seen once. Sequencing was carried out using lung tumor tissue. These receptor sequences come from a man in his thirties or forties with non-small cell lung cancer. Each CDR3 is given with its conserved first and last residue. The order of the fields is clone size, J gene, V gene, D gene, CDR3 protein, CDR3 DNA. D genes are given only for firm matches. The listing skips clone size in some rows; elsewhere it reads once, few, many or a size class.

. | TRBJ2-1 | TRBV11-1 | . | CASTSWGAPPPNEQFF | TGTGCCAGCACTTCATGGGGGGCCCCTCCCCCCAATGAGCAGTTCTTC
many | TRBJ2-1 | TRBV29-1 | . | CSVGDPTGQFF | TGCAGCGTTGGGGACCCGACTGGGCAGTTCTTC
. | TRBJ1-1 | TRBV20-1 | TRBD1 | CSAKGSGGHIEAFF | TGCAGTGCTAAAGGTTCAGGGGGCCACATTGAAGCTTTCTTC
many | TRBJ2-4 | TRBV29-1 | . | CSAGSGAKNIQYF | TGCAGCGCCGGGTCCGGAGCCAAAAACATTCAGTACTTC
. | TRBJ1-6 | TRBV20-1 | . | CSAMDWTINSPLHF | TGCAGTGCTATGGACTGGACGATTAATTCACCCCTTCACTTT
many | TRBJ2-1 | TRBV12-5 | . | CASGLRQGGYNEQFF | TGTGCTAGTGGTTTGCGGCAGGGGGGTTACAATGAGCAGTTCTTC
. | TRBJ1-1 | TRBV25-1 | . | CASSEFAEGFAFF | TGTGCCAGCAGTGAATTTGCAGAGGGGTTTGCTTTCTTT
once | TRBJ2-5 | TRBV4-1 | . | CASRQDSGPKEIQYF | TGCGCCAGCAGGCAAGACTCGGGACCGAAAGAGATCCAGTACTTC
. | TRBJ1-3 | TRBV7-9 | . | CASRIRRENSGNTIYF | TGTGCCAGCAGGATCCGACGCGAAAACTCTGGAAACACCATATATTTT
. | TRBJ2-5 | TRBV12-3/TRBV12-4 | . | CASSFWKGKKTQYF | TGTGCCAGCAGTTTCTGGAAGGGGAAAAAGACCCAGTACTTC
many | TRBJ2-1 | TRBV12-3/TRBV12-4 | . | CASRNDRDLRDEQFF | TGTGCCAGCAGAAACGACAGGGACTTGCGAGATGAGCAGTTCTTC
. | TRBJ2-7 | TRBV14 | TRBD1 | CASSQTGQGSHEQYF | TGTGCCAGCAGCCAGACGGGACAGGGGTCCCACGAGCAGTACTTC
. | TRBJ1-2 | TRBV7-8 | . | CAGSFDTDYGYTF | TGTGCCGGCAGCTTCGACACGGACTATGGCTACACCTTC
. | TRBJ2-1 | TRBV30 | . | CAWSVGQGLWNEQFF | TGTGCCTGGAGTGTCGGACAAGGGCTTTGGAATGAGCAGTTCTTC
. | TRBJ2-1 | TRBV11-1 | . | CASSLDGSSYNKQFF | TGTGCCAGCAGCTTAGACGGGAGCTCCTACAATAAGCAGTTCTTC
. | TRBJ2-1 | TRBV11-1 | . | CASSLLLYNEEFF | TGTGCCAGCAGCTTACTCTTGTACAATGAGGAGTTCTTC
. | TRBJ2-1 | TRBV12-3/TRBV12-4 | . | CGSSFRLARGSWNEQFF | TGTGGCAGCAGTTTCAGGCTAGCGAGGGGCTCGTGGAATGAGCAGTTCTTC
many | TRBJ2-1 | TRBV20-1 | TRBD2 | CSARDPREYNEQFF | TGCAGTGCTAGAGATCCGCGGGAGTACAATGAGCAGTTCTTC
once | TRBJ2-7 | TRBV20-1 | TRBD1 | CCTPTGGDEQYF | TGCTGTACCCCGACAGGGGGCGACGAGCAGTACTTC
. | TRBJ1-5 | TRBV6-2/TRBV6-3 | TRBD1 | CASRTGGYQPHYF | TGTGCCAGCAGAACAGGGGGCTATCAGCCCCACTATTTT
many | TRBJ1-1 | TRBV12-3/TRBV12-4 | . | CASSLGQGFDTEAFF | TGTGCCAGCAGTTTAGGGCAAGGGTTCGACACTGAAGCTTTCTTT
many | TRBJ2-7 | TRBV5-6 | . | CASTLGGVGEQYF | TGTGCCAGCACCCTAGGGGGGGTGGGCGAGCAGTACTTC
. | TRBJ2-3 | TRBV6-5 | . | CAGSPQGRRATDTQYF | TGTGCCGGCAGCCCACAGGGGAGGCGGGCCACAGATACACAGTATTTT
. | TRBJ2-5 | TRBV29-1 | TRBD1 | CSVDAGAGGREIQYF | TGCAGCGTAGACGCCGGGGCAGGGGGCCGGGAGATCCAGTACTTC
. | TRBJ1-1 | TRBV12-3/TRBV12-4 | . | CAISRGNTEAFF | TGTGCCATCAGCAGGGGTAACACCGAAGCTTTCTTT
many | TRBJ2-5 | TRBV11-3 | . | CASSSGQYQETQYF | TGTGCCAGCAGCTCAGGACAGTACCAAGAGACCCAGTACTTC
. | TRBJ1-1 | TRBV11-3 | . | CACSLSSATTEAFF | TGTGCATGCAGCTTAAGTTCCGCGACCACTGAAGCTTTCTTT
. | TRBJ1-6 | TRBV20-1 | . | CSASIGTHENSPLHF | TGCAGTGCTAGTATAGGGACTCACGAAAATTCACCCCTCCACTTT
. | TRBJ2-5 | TRBV12-3/TRBV12-4 | TRBD2 | CASSRSGGAWETQYF | TGTGCCAGCAGCCGTAGCGGGGGGGCTTGGGAGACCCAGTACTTC
. | TRBJ1-2 | TRBV6-2/TRBV6-3 | . | CASTKMRVLGYIF | TGTGCCAGCACCAAAATGAGGGTTCTCGGCTACATCTTC
many | TRBJ1-4 | TRBV5-5 | . | CASSLSTGPGEKLFF | TGTGCCAGCAGCTTGTCTACGGGACCCGGGGAAAAACTGTTTTTT
few | TRBJ1-1 | TRBV29-1 | . | CSVEDGVLNTEAFF | TGCAGCGTTGAAGATGGCGTTTTGAACACTGAAGCTTTCTTT
many | TRBJ2-7 | TRBV28 | . | CASSLHLGTLSYEQYF | TGTGCCAGCAGTTTACACCTCGGGACACTCTCCTACGAGCAGTACTTC
. | TRBJ1-5 | TRBV10-3 | . | CAMSEGRGNQPQHF | TGTGCCATGAGTGAAGGGAGGGGGAATCAGCCCCAGCATTTT
many | TRBJ2-5 | TRBV20-1 | . | CSATPAGKETQYF | TGCAGTGCTACTCCAGCGGGTAAAGAGACCCAGTACTTC
. | TRBJ2-1 | TRBV6-2/TRBV6-3 | TRBD1 | CDSKGQASSYNEQFF | TGTGACAGCAAGGGACAGGCGAGCTCCTATAATGAGCAGTTCTTC
. | TRBJ2-7 | TRBV6-1 | . | CASSEWHCFEQYF | TGTGCCAGCAGTGAATGGCACTGCTTCGAGCAGTACTTC
once | TRBJ1-1 | TRBV6-2/TRBV6-3 | . | CASSYFSGTEAFF | TGTGCCAGCAGTTACTTTTCGGGCACTGAAGCTTTCTTT
. | TRBJ2-7 | TRBV29-1 | . | CSFGGQGSFYEQYF | TGTAGCTTTGGGGGTCAGGGGAGCTTCTACGAGCAGTACTTC
. | TRBJ2-5 | TRBV10-3 | . | CAISESMPWETQYF | TGTGCCATCAGTGAGTCGATGCCGTGGGAGACCCAGTATTTC
. | TRBJ2-5 | TRBV11-3 | . | CTSSLEGETQYF | TGTACCAGCAGTTTAGAAGGGGAGACCCAGTACTTC
many | TRBJ2-1 | TRBV20-1 | . | CSAREDGSFNNEQFF | TGCAGTGCTAGAGAGGATGGTAGCTTCAACAATGAGCAGTTCTTC
many | TRBJ1-3 | TRBV6-5 | . | CASSYSGGGNTIYF | TGTGCCAGCAGTTACTCGGGGGGTGGAAACACCATATATTTT
. | TRBJ2-1 | TRBV24-1 | TRBD1 | CATSPGQGDNEQFF | TGTGCCACCAGTCCGGGACAGGGAGACAATGAGCAGTTCTTC
many | TRBJ2-1 | TRBV20-1 | . | CSASLLGGSYNEQFF | TGCAGTGCTAGTCTACTAGGGGGGAGCTACAATGAGCAGTTCTTC
. | TRBJ2-7 | TRBV11-2 | . | CARSVTDRGEQYF | TGTGCCAGGAGCGTGACAGACCGAGGCGAGCAGTACTTC
. | TRBJ2-3 | TRBV20-1 | . | CSAKARGNTDTHYF | TGCAGTGCGAAGGCGAGGGGGAACACAGATACGCACTATTTT
. | TRBJ2-2 | TRBV4-1 | . | CAGTQDGRGNTGELFF | TGCGCCGGCACCCAAGATGGCAGGGGGAACACCGGGGAGCTGTTTTTT
. | TRBJ2-2 | TRBV4-1 | . | CASSPLQGWVTGELFF | TGCGCCAGCAGCCCATTGCAGGGGTGGGTCACCGGGGAGCTGTTTTTT
many | TRBJ2-3 | TRBV6-1 | TRBD2 | CASTPRLAGDTDTQYF | TGTGCCAGCACCCCGCGACTAGCGGGAGATACAGATACGCAGTATTTT
. | TRBJ2-7 | TRBV6-2/TRBV6-3 | . | CASSYEGPYVQYF | TGTGCCAGCAGTTACGAAGGACCCTACGTGCAGTACTTC
. | TRBJ2-7 | TRBV11-2 | TRBD2 | CASGEGDYEQYF | TGTGCCAGTGGGGAGGGCGACTACGAGCAGTACTTC
. | TRBJ2-5 | TRBV19 | . | CASPYQVPETQYF | TGTGCCTCCCCCTATCAGGTGCCAGAGACCCAGTACTTC
. | TRBJ2-1 | TRBV20-1 | TRBD1 | CSAQTGISYNEQFF | TGCAGTGCTCAGACAGGGATTTCCTACAATGAACAGTTCTTC
. | TRBJ2-7 | TRBV11-3 | TRBD2 | CASSPAGVSYEQYF | TGTGCCAGTAGCCCAGCGGGGGTCTCCTACGAGCAGTACTTC